The 12 T cell receptor beta chains listed next were all sequenced from one sample in a study of cytomegalovirus exposure and HLA in healthy donors. Produced via immunoSEQ multiplex PCR; TCRdb's table is partial and in-frame only. The repertoire consists of about 110,000 clones, with 88% occurring once and the leading ten covering roughly 2%. What was sequenced was PBMCs. The origin of the receptors is a woman aged 18-29 years in good health and CMV-seropositive.

The V and J genes are TRBV18 and TRBJ2-2; D is possibly TRBD2 (6 bases). The length of the CDR3 is 17 residues. In germline, CDR1 is KGHSH, CDR2 LQKENI. V was shortened by 4 bases and J by 4 bases, with 19 bases between the two germline ends. The CDR3 protein is CASSRARIGGSTGELFF. CDR3 nucleotide sequence: TGTGCCAGCTCACGGGCTCGAATTGGAGGGAGCACCGGGGAGCTGTTTTTT.

This clone has a handful of counts. The genes are TRBV6-5 and TRBJ1-5, with 7 bases matching TRBD1. Germline CDR1 and CDR2: MNHEY and SVGAGI. V lost 6 bases, J lost 0 bases, and 5 bases stayed unmatched. This CDR3 has 15 amino acids. The CDR3: CASRPTGYSNQPQHF. The CDR3 DNA sequence: TGTGCCAGCAGGCCGACAGGGTATAGCAATCAGCCCCAGCATTTT.

A few counts support this clone. The V and J genes are TRBV5-4 and TRBJ1-2; D unclear. CDR3 length: 14 residues. V gave up 4 bases and J gave up 3 bases, with 13 bases separating them. Germline V gene sequence: CDR1 SGHNT, CDR2 YYREEE (reference sequence). The CDR3: CASSVGLGDYGYTF. The DNA of the CDR3 is TGTGCCAGCAGCGTTGGCCTGGGCGACTATGGCTACACCTTC.

This clone was observed a single time. The chain couples TRBV5-6 to TRBJ1-6, with D perhaps TRBD1 (5 bases). V lost 0 bases and J 5 bases, leaving 15 bases between the germline ends. CDR3 size: 17 residues. Germline loops: CDR1 SGHDT, CDR2 YYEEEE. CDR3 amino acids: CASSLAGGYFDNSPLHF. CDR3 sequence (DNA): TGTGCCAGCAGCTTGGCCGGGGGGTACTTCGATAATTCACCCCTCCACTTT. Full variable domain (rest looked up from reference TRBV5-6 and TRBJ1-6): DAGVTQSPTHLIKTRGQQVTLRCSPKSGHDTVSWYQQALGQGPQFIFQYYEEEERQRGNFPDRFSGHQFPNYSSELNVNALLLGDSALYLCASSLAGGYFDNSPLHFGNGTRLTVT.

V gene TRBV18 combines with J gene TRBJ1-3; no reliable D call. Germline V CDR1 and CDR2: KGHSH, LQKENI. V lost 5 bases and J 0 bases, leaving 17 bases between the germline ends. The CDR3 runs 17 residues. Written as DNA, the CDR3 is TGTGCCAGCTCATTAAGTGCCGGGTCGAGCTCTGGAAACACCATATATTTT. This sequence encodes CASSLSAGSSSGNTIYF.

The V call is TRBV15, the J call TRBJ1-1; D remains unclear. Germline V gene data show CDR1 as LNHNV and CDR2 as YYDKDF (reference sequence). The CDR3 extends over 13 amino acids. Trimming took off 5 bases at V and 6 bases at J, with 13 bases between the two ends. CDR3 nucleotide sequence: TGTGCCACCAGCCGTTGGAGGAATGCTGAAGCTTTCTTT. Translation: CATSRWRNAEAFF.

This clone has only one observation. V and J are TRBV6-1 and TRBJ2-6; TRBD1 matches at 10 bases. The V gene's germline CDR1 is MNHNS and CDR2 SASEGT. The CDR3 consists of 18 residues. V shed 4 bases, J shed 0 bases, and the junction held 6 bases outside the gene matches. CDR3 in amino acids: CASSAWTGGDSGANVLTF. The CDR3 coding sequence is TGTGCCAGCAGTGCCTGGACAGGGGGGGACTCTGGGGCCAACGTCCTGACTTTC.

The chain couples TRBV7-2 to TRBJ2-4; D perhaps matches TRBD1 (6 bases). The germline gives CDR1 SGHTA, CDR2 FQGNSA. With 8 bases removed from V and 7 bases from J, the gap between germline ends came to 18 bases. This CDR3 is 14 amino acids long. CDR3 sequence: CASAAGTSLNIQYF. The CDR3 coding sequence is TGTGCCAGCGCTGCAGGGACATCATTGAACATTCAGTACTTC.

The chain has TRBV7-2 and TRBJ2-3, with D uncertain. Per germline, CDR1 SGHTA and CDR2 FQGNSA. The ends were cut back, 2 bases at V and 2 bases at J, with 11 bases in the middle. The CDR3 loop spans 15 amino acids. CDR3 sequence: CASSLLLTNTDTQYF. The CDR3 bases are TGTGCCAGCAGCTTACTATTAACGAACACAGATACGCAGTATTTT. Supplemented by reference TRBV7-2 and TRBJ2-3, the full variable domain reads GAGVSQSPSNKVTEKGKDVELRCDPISGHTALYWYRQSLGQGLEFLIYFQGNSAPDKSGLPSDRFSAERTGGSVSTLTIQRTQQEDSAVYLCASSLLLTNTDTQYFGPGTRLTVL.

This chain connects TRBV4-3 to TRBJ2-1; 7 bases are shared with TRBD1. The CDR3 runs 15 residues. With V trimmed by 2 bases and J by 6 bases, 7 bases remained unmatched. Per germline, CDR1 LGHNA and CDR2 YSLEER. CDR3 bases: TGCGCCAGCAGCCAAAGACATCGGACAGGCAATGAGCAGTTCTTC. Protein product: CASSQRHRTGNEQFF.

This chain links TRBV6-5 with TRBJ2-1; 14 bases agree with TRBD2. The CDR3 covers 15 residues. V was clipped by 5 bases and J by 7 bases; unmatched bases: 4. Germline values: CDR1 MNHEY, CDR2 SVGAGI. This CDR3 is CASSLGLAGVNEQFF. In DNA form, the CDR3 reads TGTGCCAGCAGTCTGGGACTAGCGGGGGTAAATGAGCAGTTCTTC.

The chain couples TRBV6-6 to TRBJ1-6; D unresolved. Germline assignment: CDR1 MNHNY and CDR2 SVGAGI (reference sequence). The CDR3 spans 15 residues. V was cut by 8 bases and J by 3 bases, with 14 bases left in between. CDR3 residues: CASRPGRDYNSPLHF. CDR3 nucleotides: TGTGCCAGCCGACCCGGCCGGGACTATAATTCACCCCTCCACTTT.